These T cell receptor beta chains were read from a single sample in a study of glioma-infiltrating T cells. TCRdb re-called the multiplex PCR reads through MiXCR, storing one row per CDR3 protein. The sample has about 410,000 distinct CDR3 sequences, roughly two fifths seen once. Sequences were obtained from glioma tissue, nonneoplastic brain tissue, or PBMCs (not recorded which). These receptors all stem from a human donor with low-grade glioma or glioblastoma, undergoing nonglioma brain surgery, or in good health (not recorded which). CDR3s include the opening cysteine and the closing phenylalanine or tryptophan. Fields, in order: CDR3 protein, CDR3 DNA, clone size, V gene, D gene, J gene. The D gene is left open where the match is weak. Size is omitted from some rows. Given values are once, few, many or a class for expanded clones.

CASSLGLRAYEQYF	TGTGCCAGCAGCTTAGGACTTAGAGCCTACGAGCAGTACTTC	NA	TRBV7-2	NA	TRBJ2-7
CASTLSSGQPQHF	TGTGCCAGCACTCTAAGCTCAGGTCAGCCCCAGCATTTT	NA	TRBV12-3/TRBV12-4	NA	TRBJ1-5
CASSRGFRNEQFF	TGTGCCAGCAGCCGCGGGTTTAGAAATGAGCAGTTCTTC	many	TRBV7-2	NA	TRBJ2-1
CASSYWRTSGTYQETQYF	TGTGCCAGCAGTTACTGGAGGACTAGCGGGACCTACCAAGAGACCCAGTACTTC	many	TRBV6-2/TRBV6-3	TRBD2	TRBJ2-5
CASSQDGTSGRGETQYF	TGTGCCAGCAGCCAAGATGGGACTAGCGGGAGGGGCGAGACCCAGTACTTC	few	TRBV4-2	TRBD2	TRBJ2-5
CASSETRGRGGYTF	TGTGCCAGCAGTGAGACCAGGGGCAGGGGTGGCTACACCTTC	NA	TRBV2	NA	TRBJ1-2
CSAGNDRAGNTIYF	TGCAGCGCCGGAAACGACAGGGCTGGAAACACCATATATTTT	few	TRBV29-1	TRBD1	TRBJ1-3
CSVVVQDSYNEQFF	TGCAGCGTTGTGGTCCAGGACTCCTACAATGAGCAGTTCTTC	NA	TRBV29-1	NA	TRBJ2-1
CASSYRKTTDTQYF	TGTGCCAGCAGTTACCGAAAGACCACAGATACGCAGTATTTT	NA	TRBV27	NA	TRBJ2-3
CAGSLSWGEDRAEAFF	TGTGCCGGCAGTTTATCGTGGGGGGAGGACAGGGCTGAAGCTTTCTTT	NA	TRBV27	TRBD1	TRBJ1-1
CSARVPKGTYGYTF	TGCAGTGCTAGAGTCCCGAAAGGCACCTATGGCTACACCTTC	NA	TRBV20-1	NA	TRBJ1-2
CASSTAGTQNNEQFF	TGTGCCAGCAGTACCGCCGGGACACAGAACAATGAGCAGTTCTTC	many	TRBV27	NA	TRBJ2-1
CASSLNGKTSEQFF	TGTGCCAGCAGCTTAAACGGGAAGACAAGTGAGCAGTTCTTC	NA	TRBV13	NA	TRBJ2-1
CASRSGSPPETQYF	TGTGCCAGCAGAAGCGGGAGTCCGCCTGAGACCCAGTACTTC	NA	TRBV7-2	TRBD2	TRBJ2-5